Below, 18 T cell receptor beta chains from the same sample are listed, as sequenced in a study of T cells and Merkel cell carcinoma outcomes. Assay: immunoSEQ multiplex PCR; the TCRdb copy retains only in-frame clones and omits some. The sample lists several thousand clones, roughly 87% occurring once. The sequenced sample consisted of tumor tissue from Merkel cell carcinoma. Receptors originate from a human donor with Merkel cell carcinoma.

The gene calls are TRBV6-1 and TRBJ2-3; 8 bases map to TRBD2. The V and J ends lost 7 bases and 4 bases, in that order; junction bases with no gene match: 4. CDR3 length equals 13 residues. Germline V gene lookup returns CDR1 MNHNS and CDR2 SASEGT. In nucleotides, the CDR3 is TGTGCCAGCACCCTGACTAGCGCAGATACGCAGTATTTT. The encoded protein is CASTLTSADTQYF.

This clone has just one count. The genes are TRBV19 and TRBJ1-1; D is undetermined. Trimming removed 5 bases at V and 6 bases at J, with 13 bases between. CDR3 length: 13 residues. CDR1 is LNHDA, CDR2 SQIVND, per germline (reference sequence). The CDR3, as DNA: TGTGCCAGTAGTTTTGACCCCGGGGCTGAAGCTTTCTTT. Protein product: CASSFDPGAEAFF.

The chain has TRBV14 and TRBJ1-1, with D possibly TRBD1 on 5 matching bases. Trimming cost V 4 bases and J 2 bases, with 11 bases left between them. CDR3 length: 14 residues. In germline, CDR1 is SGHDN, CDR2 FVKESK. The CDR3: CASSPHQGNTEAFF. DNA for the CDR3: TGTGCCAGCAGCCCCCACCAGGGTAACACTGAAGCTTTCTTT.

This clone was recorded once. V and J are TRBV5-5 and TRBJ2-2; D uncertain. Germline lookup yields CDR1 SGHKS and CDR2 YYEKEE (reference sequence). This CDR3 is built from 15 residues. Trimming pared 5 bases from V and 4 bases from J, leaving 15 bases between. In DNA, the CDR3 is TGTGCCAGCAGTTTCGGACGCGCTCTCACCGGGGAGCTGTTTTTT. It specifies CASSFGRALTGELFF.

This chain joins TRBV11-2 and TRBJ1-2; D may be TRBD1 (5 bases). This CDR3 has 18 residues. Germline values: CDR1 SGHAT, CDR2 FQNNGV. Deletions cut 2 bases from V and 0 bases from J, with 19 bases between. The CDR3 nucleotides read TGTGCCAGCAGCTTATCTGGGACCAGCAGGAATGCTAACTATGGCTACACCTTC. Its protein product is CASSLSGTSRNANYGYTF.

The CDR3 DNA sequence: TGTGCCAGCCGCCAGTCGGGCTCTGATGGCTACACCTTC. Amino acid sequence: CASRQSGSDGYTF. The chain has TRBV6-1 and TRBJ1-2; D is uncertain. The V gene's germline CDR1 is MNHNS and CDR2 SASEGT. The V gene lost 8 bases and the J gene lost 6 bases, with 16 bases spanning the gap. The CDR3 is 13 amino acids.

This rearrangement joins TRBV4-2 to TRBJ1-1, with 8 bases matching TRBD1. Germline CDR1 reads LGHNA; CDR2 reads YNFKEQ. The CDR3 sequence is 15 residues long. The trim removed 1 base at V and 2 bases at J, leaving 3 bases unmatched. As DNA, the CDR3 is TGTGCCAGCAGCCAAGGGGGACAGGATAACACTGAAGCTTTCTTT. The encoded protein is CASSQGGQDNTEAFF.

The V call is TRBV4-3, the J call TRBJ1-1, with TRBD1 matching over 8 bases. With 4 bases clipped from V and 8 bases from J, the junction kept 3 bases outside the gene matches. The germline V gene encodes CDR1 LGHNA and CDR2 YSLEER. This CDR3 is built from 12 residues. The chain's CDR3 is CASSRGTGEAFF. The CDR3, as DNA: TGCGCCAGCAGCCGAGGGACAGGCGAAGCTTTCTTT.

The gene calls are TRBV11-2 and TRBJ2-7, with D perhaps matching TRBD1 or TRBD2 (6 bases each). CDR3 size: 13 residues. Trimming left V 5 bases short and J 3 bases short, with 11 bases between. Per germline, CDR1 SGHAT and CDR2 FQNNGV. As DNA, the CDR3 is TGTGCCAGCAGCCACGGGGGCAACTACGAGCAGTACGTC. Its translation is CASSHGGNYEQYV.

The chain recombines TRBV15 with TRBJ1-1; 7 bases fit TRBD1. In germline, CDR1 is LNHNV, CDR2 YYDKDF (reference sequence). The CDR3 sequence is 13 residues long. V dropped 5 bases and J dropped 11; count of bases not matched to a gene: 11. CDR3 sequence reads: CATSGMSGGSAFF. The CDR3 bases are TGTGCCACCAGCGGAATGTCAGGGGGGAGCGCTTTCTTT.

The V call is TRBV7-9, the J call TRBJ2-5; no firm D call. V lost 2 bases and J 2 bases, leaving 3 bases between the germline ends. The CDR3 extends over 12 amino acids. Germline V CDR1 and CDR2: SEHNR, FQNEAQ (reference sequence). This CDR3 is CASSLLQETQYF. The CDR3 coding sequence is TGTGCCAGCAGCTTACTTCAAGAGACCCAGTACTTC.

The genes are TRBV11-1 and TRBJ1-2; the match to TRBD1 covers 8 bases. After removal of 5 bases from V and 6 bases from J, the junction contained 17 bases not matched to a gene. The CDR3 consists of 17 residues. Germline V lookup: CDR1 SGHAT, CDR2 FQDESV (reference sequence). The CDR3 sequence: CASSPGDRIVSTDGYTF. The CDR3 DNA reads TGTGCCAGCAGCCCCGGGGACAGGATCGTTTCAACGGATGGCTACACCTTC.

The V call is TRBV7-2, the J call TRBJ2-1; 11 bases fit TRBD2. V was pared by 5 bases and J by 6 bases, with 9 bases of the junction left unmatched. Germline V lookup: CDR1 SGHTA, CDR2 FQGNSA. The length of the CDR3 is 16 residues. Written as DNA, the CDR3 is TGTGCCAGCAGCCGAGATAGCGGGGGGGCTGGCAATGAGCAGTTCTTC. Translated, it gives CASSRDSGGAGNEQFF.

This CDR3 reads CASSSTGVGYTF. The CDR3 DNA reads as TGTGCCAGCAGCTCCACAGGGGTTGGCTACACCTTC. The rearrangement links TRBV5-8 to TRBJ1-2, with TRBD1 matching 7 bases. Germline values: CDR1 SGHTS, CDR2 YDEGEE. Germline trimming cut 3 bases from V and 7 bases from J; bases unmatched to any gene: 3. The CDR3 loop spans 12 amino acids.

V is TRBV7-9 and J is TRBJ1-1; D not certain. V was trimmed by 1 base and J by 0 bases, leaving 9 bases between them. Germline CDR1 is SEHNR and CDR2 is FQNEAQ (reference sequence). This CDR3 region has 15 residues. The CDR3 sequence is CASSLEAALNTEAFF. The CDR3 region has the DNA TGTGCCAGCAGCTTAGAAGCCGCCTTGAACACTGAAGCTTTCTTT.

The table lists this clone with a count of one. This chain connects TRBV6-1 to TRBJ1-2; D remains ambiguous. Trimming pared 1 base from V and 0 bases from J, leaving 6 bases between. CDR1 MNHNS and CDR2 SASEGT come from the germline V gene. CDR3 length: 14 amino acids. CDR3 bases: TGTGCCAGCAGTGAAGGCGTCGCTAACTATGGCTACACCTTC. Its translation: CASSEGVANYGYTF.

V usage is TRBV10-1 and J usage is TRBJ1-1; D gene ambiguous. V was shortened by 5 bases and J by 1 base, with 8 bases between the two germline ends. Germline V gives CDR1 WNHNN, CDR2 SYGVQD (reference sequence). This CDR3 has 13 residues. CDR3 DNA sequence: TGCGCCAGCAGTAGGGATCCGAACACTGAAGCTTTCTTT. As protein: CASSRDPNTEAFF.

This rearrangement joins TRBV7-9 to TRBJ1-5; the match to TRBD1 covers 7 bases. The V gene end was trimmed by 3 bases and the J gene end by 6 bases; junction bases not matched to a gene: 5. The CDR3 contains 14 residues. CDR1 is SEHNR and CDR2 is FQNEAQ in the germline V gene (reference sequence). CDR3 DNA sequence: TGTGCCAGCAGCTTTGGGACAGACGGTCAGCCCCAGCATTTT. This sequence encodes CASSFGTDGQPQHF.